The clone carrying this TCR beta chain appeared a few times. The antigen is undetermined. Compared with germline, one end of the junction differs, possibly owing to a read error. These data come from a study of T-cell reconstitution after alpha-beta-depleted transplantation in children. Study-level findings and limits: After one year, T-cell counts and TCRbeta diversity mostly came from new T cells.

Construction of the TCRbeta library involved unique molecular identifiers. A single record per CDR3 protein comes from TCRdb applying MiXCR to the PCR reads. The repertoire holds 300,000 to 350,000 distinct CDR3 sequences, with around 15% as singletons. This clonotype originated in a male patient aged 2-10 years who had a stem cell transplant for acute lymphoblastic leukemia, so the T cells may come from the graft donor. The specimen comprised PBMCs, mostly from graft donor cells, sampled 360 days after TCRalphabeta/CD19-depleted stem cell transplant.

The CDR3 DNA is TGTGCCACCAGTCCCGAGAATACCGGGGAACTGTTTTTT. Translated, it gives CATSPENTGELFF. The V call is TRBV24-1, the J call TRBJ2-2, with D possibly TRBD2 on 5 matching bases. This CDR3 spans 13 amino acids. In germline, CDR1 is KGHDR, CDR2 SFDVKD.